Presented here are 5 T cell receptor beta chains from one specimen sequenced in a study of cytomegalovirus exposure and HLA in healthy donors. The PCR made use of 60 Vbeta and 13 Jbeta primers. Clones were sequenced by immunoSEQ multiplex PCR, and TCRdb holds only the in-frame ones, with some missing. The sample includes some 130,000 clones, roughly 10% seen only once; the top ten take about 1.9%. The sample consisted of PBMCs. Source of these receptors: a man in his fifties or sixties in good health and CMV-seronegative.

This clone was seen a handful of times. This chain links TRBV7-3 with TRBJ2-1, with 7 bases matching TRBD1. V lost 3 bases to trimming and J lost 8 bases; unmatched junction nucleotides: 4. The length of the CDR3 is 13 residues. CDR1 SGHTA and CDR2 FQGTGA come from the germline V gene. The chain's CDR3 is CASSFGTAYEQFF. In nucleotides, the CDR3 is TGTGCCAGCAGCTTCGGGACAGCCTATGAGCAGTTCTTC.

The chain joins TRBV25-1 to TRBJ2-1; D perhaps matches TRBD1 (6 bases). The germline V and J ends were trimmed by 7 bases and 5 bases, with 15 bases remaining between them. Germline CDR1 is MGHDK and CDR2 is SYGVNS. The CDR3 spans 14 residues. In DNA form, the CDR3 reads TGTGCCAGCACTCAGGACAGCCGTCACAATGAGCAGTTCTTC. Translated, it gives CASTQDSRHNEQFF.

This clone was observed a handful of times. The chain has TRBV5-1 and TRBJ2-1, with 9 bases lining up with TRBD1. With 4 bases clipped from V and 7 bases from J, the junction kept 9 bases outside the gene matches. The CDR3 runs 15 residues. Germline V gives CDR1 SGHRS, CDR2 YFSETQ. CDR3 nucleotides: TGCGCCAGCAGCCCGAGGACAGGGGAGGGGAATGAGCAGTTCTTC. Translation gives CASSPRTGEGNEQFF.

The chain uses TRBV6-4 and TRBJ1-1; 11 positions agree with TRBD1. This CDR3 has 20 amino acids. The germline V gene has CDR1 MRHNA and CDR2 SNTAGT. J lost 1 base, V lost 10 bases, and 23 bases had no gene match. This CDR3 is CATGSLGSGQGVAGNTEAFF. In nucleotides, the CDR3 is TGTGCCACCGGTTCCTTAGGATCGGGACAGGGGGTCGCGGGGAACACTGAAGCTTTCTTT.

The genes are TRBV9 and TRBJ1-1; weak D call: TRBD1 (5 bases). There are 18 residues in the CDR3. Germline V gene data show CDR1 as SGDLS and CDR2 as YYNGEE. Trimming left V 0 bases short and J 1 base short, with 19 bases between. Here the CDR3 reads CASSVATRLGQGNTEAFF. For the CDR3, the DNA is TGTGCCAGCAGCGTAGCTACGAGGTTAGGGCAGGGGAACACTGAAGCTTTCTTT.